This T cell receptor beta chain was obtained from a study of T cell responses to AZD1222 COVID-19 vaccine. It was second doses at about 4 or about 12 weeks that were pooled. V dropped 5 bases and J dropped 5; count of bases not matched to a gene: 5. Germline V gene data show CDR1 as LNHDA and CDR2 as SQIVND (reference sequence). The CDR3 contains 15 residues. To note about this clone: Its antigen is unknown.

Using immunoSEQ multiplex PCR, the repertoire was profiled, and TCRdb retains in-frame clones only, with some absent. The table shows about 84,000 clones, with approximately 85% occurring only once. Broader study findings: After the peak T cell response, and only then, were repertoires sampled. Baseline antibody screening turned up just six or seven seropositive AZD1222 recipients. Clonal diversity was possibly underestimated, and the donors were mostly white British, with more females.

The specimen was peripheral blood, collected 28 days after the second AZD1222 dose. The chain links TRBV19 to TRBJ2-1, with TRBD2 identical over 11 bases. This receptor was taken from an adult who received the AZD1222 COVID-19 vaccine. CDR3: CASSVSGGDHNEQFF. The CDR3 DNA follows: TGTGCCAGTAGTGTTAGCGGGGGGGATCACAATGAGCAGTTCTTC.